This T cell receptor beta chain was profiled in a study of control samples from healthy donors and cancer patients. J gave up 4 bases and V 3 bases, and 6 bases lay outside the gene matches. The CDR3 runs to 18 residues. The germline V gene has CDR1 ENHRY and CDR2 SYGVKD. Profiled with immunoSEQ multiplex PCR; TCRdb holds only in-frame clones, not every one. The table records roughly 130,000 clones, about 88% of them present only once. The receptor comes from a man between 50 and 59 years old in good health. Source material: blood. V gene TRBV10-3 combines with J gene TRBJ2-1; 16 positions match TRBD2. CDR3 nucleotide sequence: TGTGCCATCAGTGAAGGGACTAGCGGGGGGGCCAGGTACAATGAGCAGTTCTTC. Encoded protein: CAISEGTSGGARYNEQFF.